The 27 T cell receptor beta chains presented below share a single source sample, sequenced in a study of blood T cells in healthy people across ages. A second roughly 6 to 11 cycle PCR used barcoded and J-beta primers. TCRdb recomputed calls from the 5' RACE reads with MiXCR, one row per CDR3 protein. The table shows about 760,000 distinct CDR3 sequences, with approximately 53% occurring only once. The sequenced sample was blood. These receptors all stem from a man aged 35-49 years in good health.

This rearrangement joins TRBV27 to TRBJ2-5; D may be TRBD1 or TRBD2 (5 bases each). V was shortened by 5 bases and J by 5 bases, with 15 bases between the two germline ends. The length of the CDR3 is 14 residues. Germline values: CDR1 MNHEY, CDR2 SMNVEV (reference sequence). The CDR3 loop is CASSRGLPGETQYF. CDR3 DNA sequence: TGTGCCAGCAGTAGGGGTTTACCGGGGGAGACCCAGTACTTC.

The CDR3 region has the DNA TGTGCCAGCAGTTACCAAAGGGGACCAGGGGCTAACTATGGCTACACCTTC. Amino acid sequence: CASSYQRGPGANYGYTF. The rearrangement links TRBV12-3 or TRBV12-4 to TRBJ1-2, with a possible D match to TRBD1 (6 bases). Deletions cut 4 bases from V and 0 bases from J, with 18 bases between. The CDR3 has 17 amino acids.

The chain recombines TRBV12-3 or TRBV12-4 with TRBJ2-5, with 7 bases aligning to TRBD2. The J call could be wrong; TRBJ2-7 is a better fit for the DNA end. The CDR3 sequence is 15 residues long. CDR3 residues: CASSFGGLGFNEQYF. CDR3 nucleotide sequence: TGTGCCAGCAGTTTTGGAGGACTAGGATTTAACGAGCAGTACTTC.

There are a few counts of this clonotype. V and J are TRBV5-6 and TRBJ2-1; 8 nucleotides align to TRBD1. Germline V gene data show CDR1 as SGHDT and CDR2 as YYEEEE. V shed 4 bases and J 2 bases; nucleotides not matched to a gene: 5. The CDR3 covers 15 residues. CDR3 bases: TGTGCCAGCAGCGCGGACAGGGAAACCTACAATGAGCAGTTCTTC. Encoded protein: CASSADRETYNEQFF.

The chain is built from TRBV7-2 and TRBJ2-7; 8 nucleotides line up with TRBD1. With V trimmed by 2 bases and J by 1 base, 4 bases remained unmatched. Looked up from germline, CDR1 is SGHTA and CDR2 is FQGNSA. The CDR3 totals 15 residues. In nucleotides, the CDR3 is TGTGCCAGCAGCTTAATCCGGACAGGGTCCTACGAGCAGTACTTC. Protein product: CASSLIRTGSYEQYF.

There are a few counts of this clonotype. The chain links TRBV13 to TRBJ1-1; D unresolved. Looked up from germline, CDR1 is PRHDT and CDR2 is FYEKMQ (reference sequence). The CDR3 contains 13 residues. V shed 5 bases and J shed 2 bases, with 9 bases lying between them. CDR3 region: CASSPPVNTEAFF. The CDR3 DNA follows: TGTGCCAGCAGCCCCCCCGTAAACACTGAAGCTTTCTTT.

This clonotype was counted only a few times. This chain uses TRBV4-3 with TRBJ2-7, with 7 bases aligning to TRBD1. Per germline, CDR1 LGHNA and CDR2 YSLEER. This CDR3 spans 15 amino acids. J lost 3 bases, V lost 0 bases, and 5 bases had no gene match. The CDR3 DNA reads TGCGCCAGCAGCCAAGAGGGGACAGTGATCTACGAGCAGTACTTC. Residues: CASSQEGTVIYEQYF.

This clonotype was detected a few times. The J gene is TRBJ2-5, the V gene TRBV7-2; 11 bases are a match to TRBD2. Looked up from germline, CDR1 is SGHTA and CDR2 is FQGNSA. CDR3 size: 15 residues. J lost 3 bases, V lost 6 bases, and 6 bases had no gene match. CDR3 nucleotide sequence: TGTGCCAGCAGTTCTAGCGGGAGGACCAAAGAGACCCAGTACTTC. The encoded protein is CASSSSGRTKETQYF.

The rearrangement links TRBV7-6 to TRBJ2-1; weak D call: TRBD2 (6 bases). Germline CDR1 reads SGHVS; CDR2 reads FNYEAQ. V was pared by 3 bases and J by 7 bases, with 19 bases between. The CDR3 covers 16 residues. DNA of the CDR3: TGTGCCAGCAGCTTGGCGGGACCCAACTTACGGAATGAGCAGTTCTTC. Translation gives CASSLAGPNLRNEQFF.

V gene TRBV11-2 combines with J gene TRBJ2-5; 7 bases map to TRBD2. Germline CDR1 is SGHAT and CDR2 is FQNNGV. V shed 5 bases, J shed 5 bases, and the junction held 5 bases outside the gene matches. This CDR3 region has 13 residues. CDR3 coding DNA: TGTGCCAGCAGCCCCGGACTAGAGGAGACCCAGTACTTC. Protein sequence: CASSPGLEETQYF.

The V call is TRBV29-1, the J call TRBJ2-7, with D possibly being TRBD1 (6 bases). Germline CDR1 is SQVTM and CDR2 is ANQGSEA. CDR3 size: 12 residues. Deletions cut 1 base from V and 4 bases from J, with 8 bases between. CDR3 amino acids: CSVEGQAYEQYF. The CDR3 coding sequence is TGCAGCGTTGAAGGACAGGCGTACGAGCAGTACTTC.

The V call is TRBV14, the J call TRBJ1-6, with TRBD1 identical over 7 bases. Trimming at V came to 4 bases and at J to 10 bases, leaving 10 bases not matched to a gene. The CDR3 totals 15 residues. Germline CDR1 SGHDN, CDR2 FVKESK. The CDR3 DNA follows: TGTGCCAGCAGCCGTGCAGGGGGGTCAAGATCACCCCTCCACTTT. This sequence encodes CASSRAGGSRSPLHF.

V and J are TRBV20-1 and TRBJ2-7, with 7 positions matching TRBD2. Looked up from germline, CDR1 is DFQATT and CDR2 is SNEGSKA (reference sequence). The CDR3 runs 14 residues. With 2 bases clipped from V and 6 bases from J, the junction kept 10 bases outside the gene matches. In DNA, the CDR3 is TGCAGTGCTAGACCGCCCGGTAGCGGGTTCGAGCAGTACTTC. Amino acid sequence: CSARPPGSGFEQYF.

The rearrangement links TRBV4-3 to TRBJ2-1; D is perhaps TRBD1 or TRBD2 (5 bases each). Per germline, CDR1 LGHNA and CDR2 YSLEER. V lost 4 bases to trimming and J lost 5 bases, with 15 bases between them. The CDR3 totals 15 residues. CDR3 coding DNA: TGCGCCAGCAGCCCGGGGCTAGGGAGAGACAATGAGCAGTTCTTC. Its translation is CASSPGLGRDNEQFF.

V usage is TRBV4-1 and J usage is TRBJ2-5; 8 bases fit TRBD2. The V and J ends lost 0 bases and 2 bases, in that order; junction bases with no gene match: 8. Germline V gene data show CDR1 as MGHRA and CDR2 as YSYEKL. This CDR3 has 17 residues. The chain's CDR3 is CASSQDGSGGVQETQYF. CDR3 DNA: TGCGCCAGCAGCCAAGATGGATCCGGGGGGGTTCAAGAGACCCAGTACTTC.

The V and J genes are TRBV29-1 and TRBJ2-7; the match to TRBD2 covers 10 bases. This CDR3 region has 14 residues. After removal of 5 bases from V and 0 bases from J, the junction contained 4 bases not matched to a gene. From germline, CDR1 is SQVTM and CDR2 ANQGSEA. CDR3: CSVMASGSSYEQYF. The CDR3 DNA sequence: TGCAGCGTTATGGCTAGCGGGAGCTCCTACGAGCAGTACTTC.

The CDR3 region is CASSFQGASYEQYF. Here the CDR3 DNA reads TGTGCCAGCAGTTTCCAGGGGGCCTCCTACGAGCAGTACTTC. V is TRBV12-3 or TRBV12-4 and J is TRBJ2-7, with 8 bases matching TRBD1. With V trimmed by 3 bases and J by 0 bases, 1 base remained unmatched. CDR3 size: 14 residues.

This clonotype has only a few counts. This chain uses TRBV28 with TRBJ2-5, with TRBD1 identical over 7 bases. Per the germline V gene, CDR1 is MDHEN and CDR2 is SYDVKM. V gave up 5 bases and J gave up 2 bases; unmatched junction bases: 8. CDR3 size: 15 residues. The CDR3 DNA follows: TGTGCCAGCAGTGGACCCGGGACAGATCAAGAGACCCAGTACTTC. Protein product: CASSGPGTDQETQYF.

The chain carries TRBV12-3 or TRBV12-4 and TRBJ1-4; D not certain. The CDR3 covers 16 residues. Trimming took off 5 bases at V and 8 bases at J, with 21 bases between the two ends. DNA of the CDR3: TGTGCCAGCAGTCTCGCTTCCCCCGCACCGAGAGAAAAACTGTTTTTT. It translates to CASSLASPAPREKLFF.

This rearrangement joins TRBV24-1 to TRBJ1-1, with no clear D. Germline CDR1 is KGHDR and CDR2 is SFDVKD. V shed 5 bases and J shed 8 bases, with 17 bases lying between them. The CDR3 runs 14 residues. The CDR3 sequence: CATSGPPPSQEAFF. In DNA, the CDR3 is TGTGCCACCAGTGGGCCCCCCCCTAGTCAAGAAGCTTTCTTT.

This clonotype has just a few counts. The DNA of the CDR3 is TGTGCCAGCAGCCGACTTAGCGGGATAAGGACCTACAATGAGCAGTTCTTC. This gives the protein CASSRLSGIRTYNEQFF. This chain connects TRBV7-9 to TRBJ2-1, with 8 bases matching TRBD2. This CDR3 spans 17 amino acids. Trimming removed 5 bases from V and 2 bases from J; junction bases left unmatched: 11. Looked up from germline, CDR1 is SEHNR and CDR2 is FQNEAQ (reference sequence).

This CDR3 reads CASSKGTVYEQYF. The CDR3 nucleotides read TGTGCCAGCAGTAAAGGGACAGTCTACGAGCAGTACTTC. The chain links TRBV6-6 to TRBJ2-7, with 7 bases that match TRBD1. This CDR3 has 13 amino acids. CDR1 is MNHNY and CDR2 is SVGAGI in the germline V gene (reference sequence). J gave up 3 bases and V 5 bases, and 4 bases lay outside the gene matches.

This chain connects TRBV4-1 to TRBJ2-5; no reliable D call. The DNA matches TRBJ2-7 better at its end, which makes the J call doubtful. The CDR3 totals 18 residues. Germline CDR1 reads MGHRA; CDR2 reads YSYEKL. CDR3 protein: CASSQESQPVYPRYEQYF. The CDR3 DNA is TGCGCCAGCAGCCAAGAGTCACAGCCGGTCTACCCACGCTACGAGCAGTACTTC.

In this sample, this clonotype turned up once. The chain is built from TRBV7-9 and TRBJ2-7; TRBD1 matches 10 bases. Germline CDR1 is SEHNR and CDR2 is FQNEAQ (reference sequence). This CDR3 is 15 amino acids long. With V trimmed by 4 bases and J by 4 bases, 7 bases remained unmatched. In DNA, the CDR3 is TGTGCCAGCAGCTCGATCCGGGACAGGGGTTACGAGCAGTACTTC. Translation: CASSSIRDRGYEQYF.

The gene calls are TRBV7-2 and TRBJ2-3, with TRBD2 matching 11 bases. This CDR3 contains 14 residues. Per germline, CDR1 SGHTA and CDR2 FQGNSA. The junction had 3 bases not matched to a gene; V was cut back by 8 bases and J by 2 bases. The CDR3 coding sequence is TGTGCCAGCCTGACTAGCGGGAACACAGATACGCAGTATTTT. Protein: CASLTSGNTDTQYF.

There are many counts of this clonotype. The chain couples TRBV4-3 to TRBJ2-6; no reliable D call. Trimming left V 1 base short and J 1 base short, with 5 bases between. Germline assignment: CDR1 LGHNA and CDR2 YSLEER. The CDR3 length is 15 residues. The CDR3 region is CASSQVGSGANVLTF. The DNA for the CDR3 is TGCGCCAGCAGCCAAGTGGGTTCTGGGGCCAACGTCCTGACTTTC.

The J gene is TRBJ2-7, the V gene TRBV6-1, with D perhaps being TRBD1 or TRBD2 (5 bases each). Looked up from germline, CDR1 is MNHNS and CDR2 is SASEGT. V lost 6 bases to trimming and J lost 2 bases, with 14 bases between them. The CDR3 length is 14 residues. CDR3 in amino acids: CASREGRVTYEQYF. DNA of the CDR3: TGTGCCAGCAGAGAGGGACGAGTTACCTACGAGCAGTACTTC.